This entry lists 11 T cell receptor beta chains sequenced from one sample in a study of OX40 agonist ivuxolimab in advanced cancers. Sequencing used immunoSEQ multiplex PCR; TCRdb keeps in-frame clones, though not all of them. Altogether about 19,000 clones are present, more than 70% being singletons, with the ten largest covering 25% to 35%. The sample in question was CD4+ or CD8+ T cells sorted from blood, obtained in a trial of the OX40 agonist ivuxolimab. Receptors were obtained from an adult with an advanced solid tumor such as melanoma, head and neck, liver or kidney cancer.

The chain recombines TRBV19 with TRBJ2-1; D assignment may be TRBD1 or TRBD2 (5 bases each). The CDR3 loop spans 15 amino acids. Trimming pared 1 base from V and 0 bases from J, leaving 7 bases between. Per the germline V gene, CDR1 is LNHDA and CDR2 is SQIVND (reference sequence). The CDR3 nucleotides are TGTGCCAGTAGTATAGCAGGGACCTCCTACAATGAGCAGTTCTTC. It encodes CASSIAGTSYNEQFF.

V gene TRBV10-2 combines with J gene TRBJ2-5, with TRBD2 matching 13 bases. Germline V gene data show CDR1 as WSHSY and CDR2 as SAAADI. J gave up 7 bases and V 7 bases, and 15 bases lay outside the gene matches. The CDR3 sequence is 17 residues long. The CDR3 spells CASTSAQTSGRAGTQYF. CDR3 nucleotide sequence: TGCGCCAGCACCAGTGCCCAAACTAGCGGGAGGGCCGGGACCCAGTACTTC.

The chain links TRBV9 to TRBJ2-3; 7 bases map to TRBD1. CDR3 length: 14 amino acids. Unmatched junction bases numbered 3, after V lost 4 bases and J lost 1 base. Germline V gene data show CDR1 as SGDLS and CDR2 as YYNGEE. This chain's CDR3 is CASSKGARTDTQYF. In DNA, the CDR3 is TGTGCCAGCAGCAAGGGGGCGCGCACAGATACGCAGTATTTT.

This sequence joins TRBV2 and TRBJ1-3, with 7 bases identical to TRBD1. CDR1 and CDR2 (germline): SNHLY, FYNNEI. This CDR3 has 17 residues. J was trimmed by 0 bases and V by 11 bases; bases with no gene match: 16. The CDR3 spells CASWRDSVLYSGNTIYF. The DNA for the CDR3 is TGTGCCTCATGGCGGGACAGCGTTCTTTACTCTGGAAACACCATATATTTT.

The chain has TRBV5-6 and TRBJ1-2; D gene uncertain. CDR1 SGHDT and CDR2 YYEEEE come from the germline V gene. The V gene lost 4 bases and the J gene lost 1 base, with 8 bases spanning the gap. This CDR3 has 13 amino acids. CDR3 sequence reads: CASSPSFNYGYTF. CDR3 nucleotides: TGTGCCAGCAGCCCCTCATTTAACTATGGCTACACCTTC.

This chain uses TRBV4-3 with TRBJ2-3; the D is unclear. Germline CDR1 LGHNA, CDR2 YSLEER. V dropped 0 bases and J dropped 5 bases, with 12 bases sitting between them. The CDR3 contains 15 residues. This CDR3 reads CASSQDPRTRDTQYF. DNA for the CDR3: TGCGCCAGCAGCCAAGATCCCCGGACGAGAGATACGCAGTATTTT.

This clone was observed once. The chain combines TRBV5-1 with TRBJ1-6, with TRBD1 as a possible D gene (5 bases). Trimming removed 0 bases from V and 7 bases from J, with 11 bases in between. The CDR3 is 15 residues long. Germline assignment: CDR1 SGHRS and CDR2 YFSETQ. CDR3 sequence reads: CASSLEAGHNSPLHF. Written as DNA, the CDR3 is TGCGCCAGCAGCTTGGAGGCAGGGCACAATTCACCCCTCCACTTT.

This clone was picked up a small number of times. This rearrangement joins TRBV5-4 to TRBJ2-7, with D unresolved. The length of the CDR3 is 13 residues. V dropped 2 bases and J dropped 4 bases, with 10 bases sitting between them. Germline loops: CDR1 SGHNT, CDR2 YYREEE (reference sequence). In nucleotides, the CDR3 is TGTGCCAGCAGCTTACCGGACGGTTACGAGCAGTACTTC. It codes for CASSLPDGYEQYF.

The chain carries TRBV10-3 and TRBJ2-5; 13 nucleotides agree with TRBD2. Judging by the DNA end, TRBJ2-7 fits better; the J call may be wrong. Germline V lookup: CDR1 ENHRY, CDR2 SYGVKD. The CDR3 consists of 16 residues. In DNA, the CDR3 is TGTGCCATCAGTGATAGGACTAGCGGGAGCCCCTACGAGCAGTACTTC. It specifies CAISDRTSGSPYEQYF.

The rearrangement joins TRBV4-3 to TRBJ1-4, with 11 positions matching TRBD1. The CDR3 loop spans 18 amino acids. Germline-derived CDR1 and CDR2 are LGHNA and YSLEER. V gave up 2 bases and J gave up 3 bases; unmatched junction bases: 8. The CDR3 sequence: CASSQIRDRGLANEKLFF. The DNA of the CDR3 is TGCGCCAGCAGCCAAATCCGGGACAGGGGGTTGGCTAATGAAAAACTGTTTTTT.

The chain has TRBV27 and TRBJ1-1; D gene uncertain. V lost 3 bases and J 1 base, leaving 6 bases between the germline ends. The germline CDR1 and CDR2 sequences are MNHEY and SMNVEV (reference sequence). The CDR3 runs to 13 residues. The DNA of the CDR3 is TGTGCCAGCAGTTTGGGGAGGAACACTGAAGCTTTCTTT. Encoded protein: CASSLGRNTEAFF.